This T cell receptor (beta chain) was recovered during a study of cytomegalovirus exposure and HLA in healthy donors. Study in general: T cells numbering some 170 million yielded some 100 million unique TCR beta sequences in an earlier analysis.

The CDR3 loop spans 14 amino acids. Germline V CDR1 and CDR2: MDHEN, SYDVKM. Losses at the gene ends were 5 bases for V and 6 bases for J; bases not matched to a gene: 7. With 60 Vbeta and 13 Jbeta primers, the PCR was carried out. Data came from immunoSEQ multiplex PCR; TCRdb stores just in-frame clones and leaves some out. Counted here are around 130,000 clones, 85% to 90% occurring once; the ten biggest clones make up about 7%. This clone was seen only a few times. Its matching antigen is unknown. The sample contains more than one DNA sequence encoding this CDR3. The study's findings and limits: Equally common other TCR beta chains were less clonally expanded than HLA-associated ones, a later analysis found. Most of the TCR beta V segments (in an earlier analysis) were productive either about 90% or about 30% of the time. Association of a missense DCLRE1C variant with TCR beta V- and J-gene trimming was reported in a later analysis.

This clonotype originated in a woman under 40 in good health and CMV-seropositive. Sequencing used PBMCs. This rearrangement joins TRBV28 to TRBJ1-2; 9 bases are a match to TRBD1. The CDR3 is CASSNTGGGNGYTF. In nucleotides, the CDR3 is TGTGCCAGCAGTAACACAGGGGGCGGAAATGGCTACACCTTC.